These 3 T cell receptor beta chains were sequenced from one sample in a study of early T cells in non-severe SARS-CoV-2 infection. TCRdb processed the 5' RACE reads anew with MiXCR; each CDR3 protein has one entry. The sample lists over 45,000 distinct CDR3 sequences, approximately 15% occurring once. The sequences come from whole blood, collected at baseline. Receptors were obtained from an adult who was a healthcare worker with PCR-confirmed SARS-CoV-2 infection or an uninfected control (not recorded which).

This sequence joins TRBV7-9 and TRBJ1-5; D not resolved. The CDR3 has 12 amino acids. Trimming shortened V by 2 bases and J by 5 bases, and 4 bases separated the two germline ends. The germline V gene encodes CDR1 SEHNR and CDR2 FQNEAQ (reference sequence). Here the CDR3 DNA reads TGTGCCAGCAGCTTACCAGATCAGCCCCAGCATTTT. Translated: CASSLPDQPQHF.

The gene calls are TRBV20-1 and TRBJ2-3, with 12 bases that match TRBD2. J was trimmed by 2 bases and V by 5 bases; bases with no gene match: 11. This CDR3 is 17 amino acids long. Per germline, CDR1 DFQATT and CDR2 SNEGSKA (reference sequence). Here the CDR3 DNA reads TGCAGTGCTCCAACTAGCGGGAGGTCGGGGGACACAGATACGCAGTATTTT. Its protein product is CSAPTSGRSGDTDTQYF.

The genes are TRBV3-1 and TRBJ2-1; D remains ambiguous. V lost 3 bases and J 1 base, leaving 7 bases between the germline ends. The germline V gene has CDR1 LGHDT and CDR2 YNNKEL (reference sequence). The CDR3 is 14 residues long. The CDR3 DNA follows: TGTGCCAGCAGCCAGACCGGTTCCTACAATGAGCAGTTCTTC. Translated, it gives CASSQTGSYNEQFF.